The clone carrying this T cell receptor beta chain appeared a few times. Its target is not known. This record comes from a study of T cell repertoires in cytomegalovirus infection. One entry per CDR3 protein, called by TCRdb with MiXCR from the reads. The table records hundreds of thousands of distinct CDR3 sequences, about 33% of them present only once. Broader study findings: The response measured ex vivo was dominated by TCR beta clonotypes (HLA-C-restricted and CMV-specific). CMV carriers with the relevant HLA were identified by cumulative public TCR beta family frequency.

The germline CDR1 and CDR2 sequences are SNHLY and FYNNEI. The CDR3 runs 13 residues. With 7 bases removed from V and 4 bases from J, the gap between germline ends came to 10 bases. This receptor was identified in a human donor in good health (CMV status not recorded). Some clones in this sample may be carry-over from other donors' samples. The sequencing here drew on cultured PBMCs, taken from culture after CMV antigen stimulation. V gene TRBV2 combines with J gene TRBJ1-4, with D maybe TRBD1 (5 bases). The CDR3 coding sequence is TGTGCCAGCACCGACAGAAATAATGAAAAACTGTTTTTT. This codes for CASTDRNNEKLFF.